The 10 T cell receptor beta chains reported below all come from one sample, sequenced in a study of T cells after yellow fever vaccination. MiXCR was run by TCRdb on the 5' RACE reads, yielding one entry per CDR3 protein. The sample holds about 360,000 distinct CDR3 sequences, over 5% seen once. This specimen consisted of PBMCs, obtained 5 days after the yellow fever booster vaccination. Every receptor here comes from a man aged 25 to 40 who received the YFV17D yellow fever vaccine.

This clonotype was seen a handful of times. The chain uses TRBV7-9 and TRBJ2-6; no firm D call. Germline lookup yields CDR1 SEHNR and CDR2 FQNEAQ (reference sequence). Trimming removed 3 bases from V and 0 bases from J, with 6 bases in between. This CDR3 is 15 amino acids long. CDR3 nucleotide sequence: TGTGCCAGCAGCTTCTTAGGCTCTGGGGCCAACGTCCTGACTTTC. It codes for CASSFLGSGANVLTF.

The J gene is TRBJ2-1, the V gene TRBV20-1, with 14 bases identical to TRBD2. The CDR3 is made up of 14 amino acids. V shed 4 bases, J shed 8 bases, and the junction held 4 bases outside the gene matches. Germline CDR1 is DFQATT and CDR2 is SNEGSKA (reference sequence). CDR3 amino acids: CSAIRLAGGYEQFF. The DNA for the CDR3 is TGCAGTGCTATCCGACTAGCGGGAGGGTATGAGCAGTTCTTC.

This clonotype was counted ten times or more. CDR3 in amino acids: CASRRQVTTGELFF. For the CDR3, the DNA is TGTGCCAGCAGACGACAAGTTACGACCGGGGAGCTGTTTTTT. J is TRBJ2-2 and V is TRBV3-1; D is undetermined. The CDR3 totals 14 residues. V lost 6 bases, J lost 5 bases, and 13 bases lay in between. Germline-derived CDR1 and CDR2 are LGHDT and YNNKEL (reference sequence).

The CDR3 DNA reads TGCGCCAGCAGTCCGGGGCCTCTAGCCAAAAACATTCAGTACTTC. It translates to CASSPGPLAKNIQYF. The genes are TRBV23-1 and TRBJ2-4; TRBD1 or TRBD2 may be the D gene (5 bases each). TRBV23-1 is classed as an ORF, of uncertain function. The CDR3 consists of 15 residues. V was cut by 4 bases and J by 0 bases, with 10 bases left in between.

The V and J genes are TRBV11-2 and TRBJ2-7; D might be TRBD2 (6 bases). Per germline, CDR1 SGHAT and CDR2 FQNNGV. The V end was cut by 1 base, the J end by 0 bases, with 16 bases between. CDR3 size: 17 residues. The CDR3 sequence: CASSLVSLEEGSYEQYF. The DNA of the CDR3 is TGTGCCAGCAGCTTAGTTTCCCTGGAGGAGGGCTCCTACGAGCAGTACTTC.

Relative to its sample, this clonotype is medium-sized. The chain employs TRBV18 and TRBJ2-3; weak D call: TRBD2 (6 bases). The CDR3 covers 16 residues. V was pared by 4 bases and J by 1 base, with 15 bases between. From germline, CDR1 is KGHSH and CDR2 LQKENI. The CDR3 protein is CASSRGDPGGTDTQYF. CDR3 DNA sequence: TGTGCCAGCTCACGCGGGGACCCGGGGGGCACAGATACGCAGTATTTT.

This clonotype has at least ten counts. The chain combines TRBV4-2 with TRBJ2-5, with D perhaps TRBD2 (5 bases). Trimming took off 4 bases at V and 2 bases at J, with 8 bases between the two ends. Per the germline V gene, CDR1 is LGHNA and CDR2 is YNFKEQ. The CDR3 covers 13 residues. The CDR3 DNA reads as TGTGCCAGCAGCCCTACTAGACAAGAGACCCAGTACTTC. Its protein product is CASSPTRQETQYF.

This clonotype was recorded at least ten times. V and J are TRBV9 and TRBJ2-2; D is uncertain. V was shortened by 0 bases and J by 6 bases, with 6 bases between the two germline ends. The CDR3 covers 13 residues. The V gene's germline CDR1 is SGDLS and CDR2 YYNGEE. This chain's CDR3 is CASSVEGAGELFF. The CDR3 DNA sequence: TGTGCCAGCAGCGTAGAGGGTGCCGGGGAGCTGTTTTTT.

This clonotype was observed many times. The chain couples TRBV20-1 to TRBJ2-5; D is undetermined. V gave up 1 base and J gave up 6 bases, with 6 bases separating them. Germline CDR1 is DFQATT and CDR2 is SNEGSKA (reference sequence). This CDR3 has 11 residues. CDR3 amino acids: CSARASKTQYF. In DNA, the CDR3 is TGCAGTGCTAGAGCATCGAAGACCCAGTACTTC.

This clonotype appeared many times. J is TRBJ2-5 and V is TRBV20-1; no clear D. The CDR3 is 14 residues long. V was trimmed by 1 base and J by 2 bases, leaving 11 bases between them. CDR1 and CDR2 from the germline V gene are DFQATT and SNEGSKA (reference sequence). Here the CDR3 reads CSARVAARQETQYF. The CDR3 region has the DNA TGCAGTGCTAGAGTGGCAGCTAGGCAAGAGACCCAGTACTTC.